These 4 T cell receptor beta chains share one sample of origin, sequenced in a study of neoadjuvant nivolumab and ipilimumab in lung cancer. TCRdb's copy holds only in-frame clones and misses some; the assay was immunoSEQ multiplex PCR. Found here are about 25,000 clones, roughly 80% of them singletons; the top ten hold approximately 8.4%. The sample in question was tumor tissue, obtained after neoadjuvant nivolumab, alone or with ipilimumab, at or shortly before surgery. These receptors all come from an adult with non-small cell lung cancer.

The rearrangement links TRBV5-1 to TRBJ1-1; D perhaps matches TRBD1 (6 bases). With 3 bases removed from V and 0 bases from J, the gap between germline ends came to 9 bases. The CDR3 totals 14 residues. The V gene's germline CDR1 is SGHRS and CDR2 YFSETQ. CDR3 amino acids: CASSSGTMNTEAFF. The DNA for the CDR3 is TGCGCCAGCAGCTCCGGGACAATGAACACTGAAGCTTTCTTT.

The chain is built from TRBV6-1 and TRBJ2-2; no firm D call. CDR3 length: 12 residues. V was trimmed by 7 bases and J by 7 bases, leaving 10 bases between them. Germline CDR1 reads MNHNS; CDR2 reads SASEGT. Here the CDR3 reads CASISLVGELFF. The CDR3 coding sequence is TGTGCCAGCATCTCGTTAGTCGGGGAGCTGTTTTTT.

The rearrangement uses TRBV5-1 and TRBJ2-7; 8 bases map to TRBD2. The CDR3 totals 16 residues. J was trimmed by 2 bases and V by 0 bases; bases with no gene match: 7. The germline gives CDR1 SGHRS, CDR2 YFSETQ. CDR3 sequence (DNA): TGCGCCAGCAGCTTGGCCGGGGGGGACCTCACCTACGAGCAGTACTTC. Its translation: CASSLAGGDLTYEQYF.

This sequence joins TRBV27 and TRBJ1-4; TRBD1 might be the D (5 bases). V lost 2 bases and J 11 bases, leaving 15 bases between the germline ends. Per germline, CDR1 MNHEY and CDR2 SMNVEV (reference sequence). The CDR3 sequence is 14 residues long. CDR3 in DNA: TGTGCCAGCAGTTTAACAGCTAGGGGACGGAAACTGTTTTTT. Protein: CASSLTARGRKLFF. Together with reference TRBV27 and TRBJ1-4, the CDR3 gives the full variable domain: EAQVTQNPRYLITVTGKKLTVTCSQNMNHEYMSWYRQDPGLGLRQIYYSMNVEVTDKGDVPEGYKVSRKEKRNFPLILESPSPNQTSLYFCASSLTARGRKLFFGSGTQLSVL.